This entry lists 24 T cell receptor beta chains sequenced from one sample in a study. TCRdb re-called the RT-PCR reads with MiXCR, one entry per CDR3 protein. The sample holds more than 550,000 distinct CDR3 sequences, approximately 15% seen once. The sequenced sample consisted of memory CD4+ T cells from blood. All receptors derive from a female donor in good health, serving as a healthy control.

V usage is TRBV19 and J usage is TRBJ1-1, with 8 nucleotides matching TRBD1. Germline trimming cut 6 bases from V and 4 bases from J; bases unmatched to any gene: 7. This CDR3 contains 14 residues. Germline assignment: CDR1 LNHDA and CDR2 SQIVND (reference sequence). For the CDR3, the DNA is TGTGCCAGTAGAAAGGGACAGGAGCCCACTGAAGCTTTCTTT. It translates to CASRKGQEPTEAFF.

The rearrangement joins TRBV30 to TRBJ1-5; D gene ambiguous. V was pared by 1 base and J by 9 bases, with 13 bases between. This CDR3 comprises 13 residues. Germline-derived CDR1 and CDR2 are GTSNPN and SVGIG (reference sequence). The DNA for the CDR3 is TGTGCCTGGAGTGGATCAAGGACCCTGCCCCAGCATTTT. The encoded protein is CAWSGSRTLPQHF.

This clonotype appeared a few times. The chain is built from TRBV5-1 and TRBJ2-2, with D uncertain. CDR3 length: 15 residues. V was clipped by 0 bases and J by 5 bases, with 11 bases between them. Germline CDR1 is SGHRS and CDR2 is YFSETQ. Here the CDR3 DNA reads TGCGCCAGCAGCTTGGGGCACACCGGGACCGGGGAGCTGTTTTTT. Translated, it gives CASSLGHTGTGELFF.

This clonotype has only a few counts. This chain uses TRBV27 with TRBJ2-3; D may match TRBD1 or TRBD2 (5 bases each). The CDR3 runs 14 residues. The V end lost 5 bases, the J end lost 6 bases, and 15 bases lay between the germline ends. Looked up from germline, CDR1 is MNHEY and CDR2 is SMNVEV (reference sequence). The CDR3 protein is CASSIRWDADTQYF. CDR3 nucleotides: TGTGCCAGCAGTATTAGGTGGGACGCCGATACGCAGTATTTT.

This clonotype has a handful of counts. The chain's CDR3 is CATKPGLVVTDTQYF. The CDR3 DNA is TGTGCCACCAAGCCGGGACTAGTGGTAACAGATACGCAGTATTTT. The chain couples TRBV10-3 to TRBJ2-3, with 8 nucleotides matching TRBD2. J gave up 3 bases and V 10 bases, and 12 bases lay outside the gene matches. The CDR3 is 15 residues long. The germline V gene encodes CDR1 ENHRY and CDR2 SYGVKD.

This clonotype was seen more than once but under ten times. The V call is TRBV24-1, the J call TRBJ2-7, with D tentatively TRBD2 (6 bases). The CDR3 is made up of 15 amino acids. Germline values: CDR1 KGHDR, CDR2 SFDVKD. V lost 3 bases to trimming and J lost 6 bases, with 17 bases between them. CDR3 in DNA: TGTGCCACCAGTGATGGGACGGACTATTGGAGCGAGCAGTACTTC. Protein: CATSDGTDYWSEQYF.

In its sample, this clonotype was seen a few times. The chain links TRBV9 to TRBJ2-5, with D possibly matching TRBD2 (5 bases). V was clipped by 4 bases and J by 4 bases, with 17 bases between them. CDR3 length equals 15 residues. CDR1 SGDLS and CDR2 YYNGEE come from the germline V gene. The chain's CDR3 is CASSPMSGRGETQYF. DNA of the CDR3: TGTGCCAGCAGCCCGATGAGTGGACGGGGAGAGACCCAGTACTTC.

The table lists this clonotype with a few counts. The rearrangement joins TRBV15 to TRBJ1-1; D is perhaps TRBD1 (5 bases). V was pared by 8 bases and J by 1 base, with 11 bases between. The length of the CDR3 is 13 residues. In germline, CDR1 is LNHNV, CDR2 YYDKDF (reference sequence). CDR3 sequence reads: CATLQRGNTEAFF. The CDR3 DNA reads TGTGCCACCCTACAGAGGGGGAACACTGAAGCTTTCTTT.

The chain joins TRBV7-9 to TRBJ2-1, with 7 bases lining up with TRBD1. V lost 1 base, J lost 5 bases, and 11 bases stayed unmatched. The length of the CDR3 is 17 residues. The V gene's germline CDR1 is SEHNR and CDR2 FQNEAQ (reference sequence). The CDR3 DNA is TGTGCCAGCAGCTTAGTACGGGACAGCTACTCAGACAATGAGCAGTTCTTC. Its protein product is CASSLVRDSYSDNEQFF.

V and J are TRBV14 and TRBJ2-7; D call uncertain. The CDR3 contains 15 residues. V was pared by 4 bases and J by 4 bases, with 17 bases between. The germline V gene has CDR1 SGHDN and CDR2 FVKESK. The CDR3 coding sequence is TGTGCCAGCAGCCGAAAATATGGCTCGTCTTACGAGCAGTACTTC. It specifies CASSRKYGSSYEQYF.

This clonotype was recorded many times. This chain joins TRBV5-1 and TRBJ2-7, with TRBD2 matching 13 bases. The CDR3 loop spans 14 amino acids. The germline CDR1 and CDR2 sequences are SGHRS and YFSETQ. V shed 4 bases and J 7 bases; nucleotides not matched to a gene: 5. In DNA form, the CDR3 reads TGCGCCAGCAGCGGGACTAGCGGGAAGGTTGAGCAGTACTTC. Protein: CASSGTSGKVEQYF. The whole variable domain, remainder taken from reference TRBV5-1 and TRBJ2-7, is KAGVTQTPRYLIKTRGQQVTLSCSPISGHRSVSWYQQTPGQGLQFLFEYFSETQRNKGNFPGRFSGRQFSNSRSEMNVSTLELGDSALYLCASSGTSGKVEQYFGPGTRLTVT.

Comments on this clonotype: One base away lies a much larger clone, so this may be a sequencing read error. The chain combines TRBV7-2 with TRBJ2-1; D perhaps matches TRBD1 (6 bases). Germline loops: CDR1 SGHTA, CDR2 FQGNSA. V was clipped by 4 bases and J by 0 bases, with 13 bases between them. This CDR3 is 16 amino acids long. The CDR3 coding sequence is TGTGCCAGCAGCTCAGCAGGGGCTAGCTCCTACAATGAGCAGTTCTTC. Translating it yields CASSSAGASSYNEQFF.

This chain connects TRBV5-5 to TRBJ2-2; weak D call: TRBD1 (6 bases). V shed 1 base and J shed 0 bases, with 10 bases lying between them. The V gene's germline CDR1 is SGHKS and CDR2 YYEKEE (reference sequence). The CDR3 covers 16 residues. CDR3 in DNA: TGTGCCAGCAGCTTGATGGGACACGCGAACACCGGGGAGCTGTTTTTT. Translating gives CASSLMGHANTGELFF.

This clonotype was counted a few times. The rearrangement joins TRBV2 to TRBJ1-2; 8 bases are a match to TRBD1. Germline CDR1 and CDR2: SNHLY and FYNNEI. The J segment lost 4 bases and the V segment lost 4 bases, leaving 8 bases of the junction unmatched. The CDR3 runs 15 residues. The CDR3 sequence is CASSGSGGRSYGYTF. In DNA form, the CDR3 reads TGTGCCAGCAGTGGGTCAGGGGGCAGATCCTATGGCTACACCTTC.

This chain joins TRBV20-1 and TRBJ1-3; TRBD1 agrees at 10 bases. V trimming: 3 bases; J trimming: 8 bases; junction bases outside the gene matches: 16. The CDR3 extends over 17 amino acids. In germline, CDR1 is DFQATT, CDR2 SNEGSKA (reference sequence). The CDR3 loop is CSASRRQGANYGYTIYF. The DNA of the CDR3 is TGCAGTGCTAGCAGGAGACAGGGGGCGAACTATGGCTACACCATATATTTT.

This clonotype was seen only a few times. The CDR3 DNA reads TGTGCCAGCAGCCAACCCCCGTATAGCGGGAGTCTCTACGAGCAGTACTTC. Translating it yields CASSQPPYSGSLYEQYF. V gene TRBV3-1 combines with J gene TRBJ2-7; 9 bases are shared with TRBD2. Germline loops: CDR1 LGHDT, CDR2 YNNKEL (reference sequence). The CDR3 runs 17 residues. V lost 2 bases and J lost 3; bases outside the gene matches: 11.

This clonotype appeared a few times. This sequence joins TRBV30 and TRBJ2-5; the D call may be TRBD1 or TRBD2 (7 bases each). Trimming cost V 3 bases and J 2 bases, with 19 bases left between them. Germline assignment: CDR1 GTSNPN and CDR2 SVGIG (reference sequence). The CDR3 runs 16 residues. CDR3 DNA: TGTGCCTGGAGCGGGGGGACAGCCATCCTTCAAGAGACCCAGTACTTC. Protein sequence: CAWSGGTAILQETQYF.

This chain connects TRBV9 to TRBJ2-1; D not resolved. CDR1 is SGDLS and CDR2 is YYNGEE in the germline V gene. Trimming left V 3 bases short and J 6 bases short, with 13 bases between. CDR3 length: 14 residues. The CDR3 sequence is CASSGQPTGNEQFF. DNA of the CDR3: TGTGCCAGCAGCGGCCAACCCACCGGCAATGAGCAGTTCTTC.

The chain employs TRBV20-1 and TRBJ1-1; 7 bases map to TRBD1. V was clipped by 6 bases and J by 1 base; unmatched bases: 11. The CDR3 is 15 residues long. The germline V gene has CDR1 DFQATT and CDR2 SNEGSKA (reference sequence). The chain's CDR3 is CSAPDGGGRNTEAFF. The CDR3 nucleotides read TGCAGTGCCCCCGATGGAGGGGGCAGGAACACTGAAGCTTTCTTT.

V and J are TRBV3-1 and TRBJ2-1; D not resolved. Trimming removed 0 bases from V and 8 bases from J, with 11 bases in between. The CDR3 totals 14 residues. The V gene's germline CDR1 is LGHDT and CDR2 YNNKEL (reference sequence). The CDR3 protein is CASSQDRFSYEQFF. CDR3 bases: TGTGCCAGCAGCCAAGATCGCTTTAGTTATGAGCAGTTCTTC.

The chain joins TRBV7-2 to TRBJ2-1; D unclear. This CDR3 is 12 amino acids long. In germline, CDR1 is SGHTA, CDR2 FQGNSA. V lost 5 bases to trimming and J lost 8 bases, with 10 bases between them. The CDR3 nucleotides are TGTGCCAGCAGCCCCGTCCGTTATGAGCAGTTCTTC. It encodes CASSPVRYEQFF.

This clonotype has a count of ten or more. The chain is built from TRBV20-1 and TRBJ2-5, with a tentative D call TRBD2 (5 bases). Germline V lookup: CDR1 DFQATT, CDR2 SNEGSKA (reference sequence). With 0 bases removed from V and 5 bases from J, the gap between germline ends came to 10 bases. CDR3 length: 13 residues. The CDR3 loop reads CSAREGRGETQYF. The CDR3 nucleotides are TGCAGTGCTAGAGAGGGTCGAGGGGAGACCCAGTACTTC.

CDR3 sequence (DNA): TGTGCCAGCAGCTTAGAGGTCACCTTCTATGGCTACACCTTC. Amino acids: CASSLEVTFYGYTF. The rearrangement joins TRBV7-2 to TRBJ1-2; D not certain. The CDR3 length is 14 residues. Germline V gene sequence: CDR1 SGHTA, CDR2 FQGNSA. Trimming shortened V by 1 base and J by 4 bases, and 10 bases separated the two germline ends.

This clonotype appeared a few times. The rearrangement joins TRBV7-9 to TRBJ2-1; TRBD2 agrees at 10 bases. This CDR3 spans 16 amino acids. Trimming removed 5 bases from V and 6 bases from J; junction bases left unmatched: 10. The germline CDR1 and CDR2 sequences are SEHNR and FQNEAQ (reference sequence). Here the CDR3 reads CASSPILAGKVNEQFF. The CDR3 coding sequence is TGTGCCAGCAGCCCCATACTAGCGGGAAAAGTCAATGAGCAGTTCTTC.